The 27 T cell receptor beta chains in this list originate from one sample, sequenced in a study of STAT5B mutations in CD4+ large granular lymphocyte leukemia. Assay used: immunoSEQ multiplex PCR; TCRdb lists only in-frame clones, some missing. This sample yields over 25,000 clones, of which around 70% are seen a single time; roughly 0.31% belongs to the top ten. The sequencing input was CD4+ T cells from blood buffy coats. These receptor sequences come from a human donor in good health.

The chain has TRBV29-1 and TRBJ2-2; a weak D match, TRBD2 (6 bases). The V gene lost 7 bases and the J gene lost 5 bases, with 23 bases spanning the gap. The germline gives CDR1 SQVTM, CDR2 ANQGSEA. CDR3 size: 16 residues. The CDR3 DNA reads TGCAGCGCCTCCACCGGCGGGGTTGGGGGTACCGGGGAGCTGTTTTTT. Translating gives CSASTGGVGGTGELFF.

The V and J genes are TRBV5-6 and TRBJ1-2; perhaps TRBD1 as D (5 bases). The V gene's germline CDR1 is SGHDT and CDR2 YYEEEE. CDR3 length equals 15 residues. V lost 1 base and J 1 base, leaving 11 bases between the germline ends. The CDR3 protein is CASSLPTRGNYGYTF. The DNA of the CDR3 is TGTGCCAGCAGCTTGCCGACGAGGGGTAACTATGGCTACACCTTC.

The gene calls are TRBV19 and TRBJ2-3; TRBD1 matches at 8 bases. V shed 4 bases and J 5 bases; nucleotides not matched to a gene: 5. The CDR3 has 14 amino acids. Germline-derived CDR1 and CDR2 are LNHDA and SQIVND (reference sequence). CDR3 in amino acids: CASSNDRGRDTQYF. The CDR3 region has the DNA TGTGCCAGTAGTAATGACAGGGGAAGAGATACGCAGTATTTT.

This chain uses TRBV7-8 with TRBJ1-1; D gene ambiguous. Germline lookup yields CDR1 SGHVS and CDR2 FQNEAQ. Trimming stripped 4 bases from V and 0 bases from J, with 9 bases between. The length of the CDR3 is 14 residues. The DNA of the CDR3 is TGTGCCAGCAGCTCATTAACAGTGAACACTGAAGCTTTCTTT. Translating gives CASSSLTVNTEAFF.

This chain connects TRBV11-2 to TRBJ2-2; 8 nucleotides line up with TRBD1. The CDR3 runs to 16 residues. The germline CDR1 and CDR2 sequences are SGHAT and FQNNGV. V dropped 5 bases and J dropped 0; count of bases not matched to a gene: 5. The CDR3 loop is CASSIGQGPNTGELFF. As DNA, the CDR3 is TGTGCCAGCAGCATCGGACAGGGACCGAACACCGGGGAGCTGTTTTTT.

The chain links TRBV7-9 to TRBJ1-2, with D unresolved. Trimming took off 3 bases at V and 5 bases at J, with 7 bases between the two ends. Germline assignment: CDR1 SEHNR and CDR2 FQNEAQ (reference sequence). There are 12 residues in the CDR3. The CDR3 protein is CASSFGVYGYTF. In DNA, the CDR3 is TGTGCCAGCAGCTTCGGGGTTTATGGCTACACCTTC. Full variable domain (rest looked up from reference TRBV7-9 and TRBJ1-2): DTGVSQNPRHKITKRGQNVTFRCDPISEHNRLYWYRQTLGQGPEFLTYFQNEAQLEKSRLLSDRFSAERPKGSFSTLEIQRTEQGDSAMYLCASSFGVYGYTFGSGTRLTVV.

This clone was detected a few times. The CDR3 reads CSVEGGTGYEQYF. The CDR3 nucleotides are TGCAGCGTTGAGGGCGGGACAGGGTACGAGCAGTACTTC. This sequence joins TRBV29-1 and TRBJ2-7, with TRBD1 matching over 9 bases. CDR1 and CDR2 from the germline V gene are SQVTM and ANQGSEA. The trim removed 3 bases at V and 4 bases at J, leaving 4 bases unmatched. The CDR3 contains 13 residues.

CDR3 bases: TGTGCCTGGAGTGTAGGGGGCTACGAGCAGTACTTC. Its translation: CAWSVGGYEQYF. The V and J genes are TRBV30 and TRBJ2-7; perhaps TRBD1 as D (6 bases). The V end lost 0 bases, the J end lost 3 bases, and 6 bases lay between the germline ends. This CDR3 region has 12 residues. In germline, CDR1 is GTSNPN, CDR2 SVGIG (reference sequence).

V and J are TRBV9 and TRBJ2-5; 14 bases are a match to TRBD2. Germline V gene data show CDR1 as SGDLS and CDR2 as YYNGEE. The CDR3 is made up of 15 amino acids. J gave up 3 bases and V 3 bases, and 1 base lay outside the gene matches. The CDR3 nucleotides read TGTGCCAGCAGCGGGGGACTAGCGGGGGAAGAGACCCAGTACTTC. It encodes CASSGGLAGEETQYF.

The chain employs TRBV6-1 and TRBJ1-1; D is possibly TRBD1 (5 bases). The V end was cut by 2 bases, the J end by 9 bases, with 7 bases between. The CDR3 extends over 11 amino acids. In germline, CDR1 is MNHNS, CDR2 SASEGT. The CDR3 DNA reads as TGTGCCAGCAGTGAAAAGGGGAAAGCTTTCTTT. Translated: CASSEKGKAFF.

V usage is TRBV9 and J usage is TRBJ2-6, with TRBD1 identical over 12 bases. The CDR3 totals 18 residues. The ends lost 1 base at V and 2 bases at J; junction bases unmatched: 4. Germline CDR1 reads SGDLS; CDR2 reads YYNGEE. CDR3 residues: CASSVLGTGGAGANVLTF. The CDR3 DNA is TGTGCCAGCAGCGTATTGGGGACAGGGGGCGCTGGGGCCAACGTCCTGACTTTC.

This sequence joins TRBV7-9 and TRBJ2-7; D is uncertain. The V end lost 0 bases, the J end lost 2 bases, and 14 bases lay between the germline ends. CDR3 length: 16 residues. Germline assignment: CDR1 SEHNR and CDR2 FQNEAQ (reference sequence). CDR3 protein: CASSLASGLIAYEQYF. Here the CDR3 DNA reads TGTGCCAGCAGCTTAGCGTCGGGTCTAATAGCCTACGAGCAGTACTTC.

J is TRBJ2-1 and V is TRBV5-5; D call uncertain. The V end lost 4 bases, the J end lost 2 bases, and 7 bases lay between the germline ends. This CDR3 contains 13 residues. CDR1 SGHKS and CDR2 YYEKEE come from the germline V gene (reference sequence). The CDR3 region has the DNA TGTGCCAGCAGCACAACGGCCTACAATGAGCAGTTCTTC. It specifies CASSTTAYNEQFF.

V usage is TRBV5-6 and J usage is TRBJ2-4; 8 nucleotides align to TRBD1. J was trimmed by 6 bases and V by 5 bases; bases with no gene match: 10. This CDR3 has 15 residues. Per germline, CDR1 SGHDT and CDR2 YYEEEE. The CDR3 is CASSYDRGMGNIQYF. CDR3 bases: TGTGCCAGCAGTTACGACAGGGGTATGGGAAACATTCAGTACTTC.

The CDR3 is CASSPRMGSYNEQFF. DNA for the CDR3: TGTGCCAGCAGCCCTAGAATGGGCTCCTACAATGAGCAGTTCTTC. This chain uses TRBV11-3 with TRBJ2-1; D remains ambiguous. The CDR3 totals 15 residues. Per germline, CDR1 SGHNT and CDR2 YENEEA. Trimming left V 5 bases short and J 0 bases short, with 11 bases between.

The chain is built from TRBV2 and TRBJ2-3; 10 nucleotides align to TRBD2. V dropped 5 bases and J dropped 0; count of bases not matched to a gene: 5. Germline lookup yields CDR1 SNHLY and CDR2 FYNNEI. The CDR3 sequence is 16 residues long. CDR3 region: CASSYIAGGSTDTQYF. CDR3 in DNA: TGTGCCAGCAGTTATATAGCGGGAGGAAGCACAGATACGCAGTATTTT.

The chain is built from TRBV2 and TRBJ2-4; D might be TRBD2 (5 bases). Germline V gives CDR1 SNHLY, CDR2 FYNNEI. CDR3 length: 16 residues. Between the trimmed V and J ends, which lost 8 bases and 1 base, there was a span of 18 bases. In nucleotides, the CDR3 is TGTGCCAGCGGACCGACGCGGGCGGAGGCCAAAAACATTCAGTACTTC. This gives the protein CASGPTRAEAKNIQYF.

Notes on this clone: Other nucleotide sequences in the sample specify the same CDR3. The rearrangement uses TRBV7-2 and TRBJ2-6; D is ambiguous. The CDR3 sequence is 14 residues long. Trimming removed 4 bases at V and 1 base at J, with 5 bases between. Germline CDR1 SGHTA, CDR2 FQGNSA. The CDR3 DNA reads as TGTGCCAGCAGCTCGAGTTCTGGGGCCAACGTCCTGACTTTC. It translates to CASSSSSGANVLTF.

The rearrangement links TRBV30 to TRBJ2-6; tentatively, D is TRBD1 (6 bases). The V gene's germline CDR1 is GTSNPN and CDR2 SVGIG (reference sequence). Trimming stripped 2 bases from V and 3 bases from J, with 20 bases between. The CDR3 has 18 amino acids. The DNA for the CDR3 is TGTGCCTGGAGTCCCCCCGTTCAGGGGTTCTTTGGGGCCAACGTCCTGACTTTC. This gives the protein CAWSPPVQGFFGANVLTF.

The J gene is TRBJ2-1, the V gene TRBV14; 7 nucleotides align to TRBD1. The V segment lost 0 bases and the J segment 5 bases; nucleotides outside the gene matches: 16. In germline, CDR1 is SGHDN, CDR2 FVKESK. The CDR3 length is 19 residues. CDR3 loop: CASSQETSPGTAVHNEQFF. The CDR3 DNA sequence: TGTGCCAGCAGCCAAGAGACCTCCCCCGGGACAGCGGTCCACAATGAGCAGTTCTTC.

The V and J genes are TRBV19 and TRBJ2-5; TRBD2 matches at 11 bases. Losses at the gene ends were 6 bases for V and 2 bases for J; bases not matched to a gene: 2. This CDR3 is 14 amino acids long. Looked up from germline, CDR1 is LNHDA and CDR2 is SQIVND (reference sequence). The CDR3 DNA reads TGTGCCAGTAGGCCTAGCGGGGGGCAAGAGACCCAGTACTTC. It specifies CASRPSGGQETQYF.

This chain uses TRBV27 with TRBJ2-7, with 15 bases aligning to TRBD2. The trim removed 4 bases at V and 4 bases at J, leaving 17 bases unmatched. Germline CDR1 MNHEY, CDR2 SMNVEV (reference sequence). The CDR3 has 20 residues. Here the CDR3 reads CASSSFSTGTSGRIRYEQYF. The CDR3 bases are TGTGCCAGCAGTTCTTTCTCGACCGGGACTAGCGGGAGGATCAGGTACGAGCAGTACTTC.

This clone was seen just once. J is TRBJ2-1 and V is TRBV4-1; TRBD2 matches at 9 bases. This CDR3 has 17 amino acids. Germline V gene lookup returns CDR1 MGHRA and CDR2 YSYEKL. Unmatched junction bases numbered 16, after V lost 1 base and J lost 12 bases. CDR3 sequence reads: CASSQGLGTSRGGWQFF. DNA for the CDR3: TGCGCCAGCAGCCAAGGCCTCGGGACTAGCCGCGGGGGTTGGCAGTTCTTC.

The chain joins TRBV6-5 to TRBJ2-1, with 7 bases lining up with TRBD1. The V and J ends lost 5 bases and 7 bases, in that order; junction bases with no gene match: 11. The length of the CDR3 is 15 residues. CDR1 and CDR2 (germline): MNHEY, SVGAGI. The CDR3 region is CASSINRGRGNEQFF. The CDR3 nucleotides read TGTGCCAGCAGTATTAACAGGGGAAGGGGAAATGAGCAGTTCTTC.

V and J are TRBV27 and TRBJ2-3; TRBD1 or TRBD2 may be the D gene (5 bases each). The germline gives CDR1 MNHEY, CDR2 SMNVEV (reference sequence). The CDR3 has 15 amino acids. V gave up 4 bases and J gave up 4 bases, with 15 bases separating them. CDR3 nucleotides: TGTGCCAGCAGTTCCCCTGGGGGAGTATCAGATACGCAGTATTTT. Translating gives CASSSPGGVSDTQYF.

This chain links TRBV7-9 with TRBJ1-2, with TRBD1 as a possible D gene (5 bases). Germline CDR1 is SEHNR and CDR2 is FQNEAQ (reference sequence). The CDR3 runs to 14 residues. V dropped 5 bases and J dropped 2 bases, with 12 bases sitting between them. CDR3 coding DNA: TGTGCCAGCAGCCGCGGTAGGGACAACTATGGCTACACCTTC. Translating gives CASSRGRDNYGYTF.

The V call is TRBV11-2, the J call TRBJ2-1; 7 nucleotides match TRBD1. With 3 bases clipped from V and 6 bases from J, the junction kept 8 bases outside the gene matches. Germline assignment: CDR1 SGHAT and CDR2 FQNNGV. The CDR3 loop spans 15 amino acids. CDR3 protein: CASSFGTVRRNEQFF. The CDR3 nucleotides read TGTGCCAGCAGCTTTGGGACAGTGCGGCGCAATGAGCAGTTCTTC.